Sequencing of this T cell receptor (beta chain) was carried out in a study of neurological immune-mediated disorders. TCRdb re-derived calls from the 5' RACE reads in MiXCR, one entry per CDR3 protein. The sample shows approximately 23,000 distinct CDR3 sequences, about 9.4% of them seen only once. This clonotype was counted at least ten times. The antigen is not known. Broader study findings: None of the CDR3 amino acid sequences of expanded clones were shared across subjects, and this suggested private repertoires in all groups.

Germline V gene data show CDR1 as DFQATT and CDR2 as SNEGSKA (reference sequence). This CDR3 region has 15 residues. After removal of 5 bases from V and 3 bases from J, the junction contained 9 bases not matched to a gene. This receptor was taken from a woman aged 55-69 years with HTLV-1-associated myelopathy (HAM/TSP). Sequenced: PBMCs. The chain employs TRBV20-1 and TRBJ2-3, with TRBD2 identical over 9 bases. CDR3 amino acids: CSAYEAGGRTDTQYF. The CDR3 bases are TGCAGTGCTTACGAAGCGGGGGGTAGGACAGATACGCAGTATTTT.